This T cell receptor beta chain was sequenced for a study of cytomegalovirus exposure and HLA in healthy donors. In the study overall: Early release data held 85 million or so unique TCRs from HLA-typed donors.

General study findings and limits: A link between a missense DCLRE1C variant and TCR beta V- and J-gene trimming emerged from a later analysis. The number of N-insertions in an Asian-associated ancestry cluster was reportedly below the 666-donor mean in a later analysis.

CDR3 size: 15 residues. Germline values: CDR1 SGHNT, CDR2 YYREEE (reference sequence). V shed 3 bases and J 8 bases; nucleotides not matched to a gene: 5. Remarks on this clone: Its antigen is as yet unknown. Other nucleotide sequences in the sample specify the same CDR3.

The PCR used 60 Vbeta and 13 Jbeta primers. Produced via immunoSEQ multiplex PCR; TCRdb's table is partial and in-frame only. The table has just under 250,000 clones, roughly 87% seen once. The sample taken for sequencing was PBMCs. This chain connects TRBV5-4 to TRBJ2-1; 13 bases map to TRBD2. This TCR came from a woman between 40 and 55 years old in good health and CMV-seropositive. CDR3 sequence reads: CASSSLAGGIYEQFF. The DNA for the CDR3 is TGTGCCAGCAGCTCACTAGCGGGGGGGATCTATGAGCAGTTCTTC.